This TCR beta chain was found in a study of blood T cell repertoires in COVID-19. Across the whole study: The analysed material was cDNA or gDNA that came from T cells, B-cell-depleted T cells, or PBMCs.

The CDR3 has 15 amino acids. V dropped 1 base and J dropped 4; count of bases not matched to a gene: 0. Germline-derived CDR1 and CDR2 are LGHDT and YNNKEL (reference sequence). Produced via immunoSEQ multiplex PCR; TCRdb's table is partial and in-frame only. Among around 60,000 clones listed, approximately 90% were seen once. This sequence was found in a human donor in a cohort sampled during active COVID-19. The source material was peripheral blood. The V gene is TRBV3-1 (or the pseudogene TRBV3-2), the J gene TRBJ2-5, with 13 bases lining up with TRBD2. The CDR3 nucleotides are TGTGCCAGCAGCCAAGGACTAGCGGGGGGAGAGACCCAGTACTTC. Its protein product is CASSQGLAGGETQYF.